Listed below are T cell receptor beta chains from one sample, sequenced in a study of T cells in Graves' hyperthyroidism and ophthalmopathy. TCRdb re-called the multiplex PCR reads through MiXCR, storing one row per CDR3 protein. The data contain 480,000 or so distinct CDR3 sequences, 13% to 15% of them singletons. Input material: blood. These receptors all come from a woman in her late teens or twenties with Graves' hyperthyroidism. Each CDR3 is given with its conserved first and last residue. D genes are given only for firm matches. Size values are once, few and many counts, or a class for expanded clones, and some rows have none.

d_call | j_call | clone_size | v_call | cdr3_nt | cdr3_aa
- | TRBJ2-5 | - | TRBV5-8 | TGTGCCAGCAGCACGGGCCGGCTGCAAGAGACCCAGTACTTC | CASSTGRLQETQYF
- | TRBJ2-2 | many | TRBV12-3/TRBV12-4 | TGTGCCAGCAGGAAAGCGCGGAACACCGGGGAGCTGTTTTTT | CASRKARNTGELFF
- | TRBJ2-7 | many | TRBV6-5 | TGTGCCAGCAGTTACTCCTTGGATGACTACGAGCAGTACTTC | CASSYSLDDYEQYF
- | TRBJ2-6 | many | TRBV28 | TGTGCCATCAAACCAAGGGGTTTCTCTGGGGCCAACGTCCTGACTTTC | CAIKPRGFSGANVLTF
TRBD2 | TRBJ2-7 | once | TRBV11-3 | TGTGCCAGCAGCTTCAGGAGCGGGAGTTGGTACGAGCAGTACTTC | CASSFRSGSWYEQYF
- | TRBJ1-2 | - | TRBV5-1 | TGCGCCAGCAGCTTGGAGGCCCTAACCGCGGGGGGCTACACCTTC | CASSLEALTAGGYTF
- | TRBJ2-2 | many | TRBV7-8 | TGTGCCAGCAGCTTCCGACTAGGACGGAACACCGGGGAGCTGTTTTTT | CASSFRLGRNTGELFF
TRBD1 | TRBJ1-1 | - | TRBV11-2 | TGTGCCAGCAGCTTAGATGGGAACAGGGGTTGGAAGTACACTGAAGCTTTCTTT | CASSLDGNRGWKYTEAFF
- | TRBJ1-1 | many | TRBV6-2/TRBV6-3 | TGTGCCAGCAGTTACCAGTATACGGGCACTGAAGCTTTCTTT | CASSYQYTGTEAFF
TRBD2 | TRBJ2-7 | - | TRBV4-1 | TGCGCCAGCAGCCAAGAGGATCGAGCGGGGAGCTCCTACGAGCAGTACTTC | CASSQEDRAGSSYEQYF
- | TRBJ2-2 | - | TRBV7-2 | TGTGCCAGCAGCTTGGCGGGACTCCCGAACACCGGGGAGCTGTTTTTT | CASSLAGLPNTGELFF
- | TRBJ1-1 | - | TRBV29-1 | TGCAGCGTTTACGACAGGCCTGAAGCTTTCTTT | CSVYDRPEAFF
- | TRBJ2-1 | few | TRBV7-3 | TGTGCCAGCAGCTTTACGGGGAGATACAATGAGCAGTTCTTC | CASSFTGRYNEQFF
TRBD1 | TRBJ1-3 | - | TRBV5-6 | TGTGCCAGCAGCTCGGGACAGGGGGCTAATGGAAACACCATATATTTT | CASSSGQGANGNTIYF
- | TRBJ1-4 | - | TRBV5-5 | TGTGCCAGCAGCTTAGGCCGGTGGTTAACTAATGAAAAACTGTTTTTT | CASSLGRWLTNEKLFF
- | TRBJ1-4 | many | TRBV7-9 | TGTGCCAGCAGCTTATGGACTAATGAAAAACTGTTTTTT | CASSLWTNEKLFF
- | TRBJ2-2 | - | TRBV6-2/TRBV6-3 | TGTGCCAGCAGTGCGCAGGGGCGCGTAACCGGGGAGCTGTTTTTT | CASSAQGRVTGELFF
TRBD1 | TRBJ1-4 | many | TRBV5-5 | TGTGCCAGCAGCTTGGGGACAGGGTGGCACGAAAAACTGTTTTTT | CASSLGTGWHEKLFF
TRBD1 | TRBJ2-2 | few | TRBV25-1 | TGTGCCAGCAGTGCGGGACAGGGGATGGGGGAGCTGTTTTTT | CASSAGQGMGELFF
TRBD1 | TRBJ1-2 | many | TRBV27 | TGTGCCAGCAGTCCAACGACAGGGGGAGGCTATGGCTACACCTTC | CASSPTTGGGYGYTF
- | TRBJ2-6 | many | TRBV2 | TGTGCCAGCAGCCGGAGCTCTGGGGCCAACGTCCTGACTTTC | CASSRSSGANVLTF
- | TRBJ1-5 | many | TRBV27 | TGTGCCAGCAGTTTATCTCGTGGGCTGGGGAAGCCCCAGCATTTT | CASSLSRGLGKPQHF
TRBD1 | TRBJ2-2 | - | TRBV6-2/TRBV6-3 | TGTGCCAGCAGACGCGACAGGGGGCATAACACCGGGGAGCTGTTTTTT | CASRRDRGHNTGELFF
- | TRBJ2-3 | many | TRBV20-1 | TGCAGTGCTCCCACAGGGTCCGATACGCAGTATTTT | CSAPTGSDTQYF
- | TRBJ2-1 | - | TRBV5-1 | TGCGCCAGCAGCGGGTGGATTGACCAGGACTACAATGAGCAGTTCTTC | CASSGWIDQDYNEQFF
- | TRBJ2-1 | many | TRBV2 | TGTGCCAGCAGAAGACCATACAATGAGCAGTTCTTC | CASRRPYNEQFF
- | TRBJ2-2 | - | TRBV18 | TGTGCCAGCTCCTCCGACACGAACACCGGGGAGCTGTTTTTT | CASSSDTNTGELFF
- | TRBJ1-1 | many | TRBV12-5 | TGTGCTAGTGGTTTGGAAACTGAAGCTTTCTTT | CASGLETEAFF
- | TRBJ2-5 | many | TRBV12-3/TRBV12-4 | TGTGCCAGCAGTTTGGGGTCAGGGCTAGAGACCCAGTACTTC | CASSLGSGLETQYF
- | TRBJ1-1 | few | TRBV14 | TGTGCCAGCAGCCAAGCTCTCGGGGGCACTGAAGCTTTCTTT | CASSQALGGTEAFF
- | TRBJ1-2 | - | TRBV3-1 | TGTGCCAGCAGCCAGGGCAGGGAATCTTATGGCTACACCTTC | CASSQGRESYGYTF
- | TRBJ1-1 | - | TRBV9 | TGTGCCAGCAGCGTAGGGGGAGGTATGAACACTGAAGCTTTCTTT | CASSVGGGMNTEAFF
- | TRBJ2-3 | once | TRBV30 | TGTGCCTGGAGTGTACTAATAGATACGCAGTATTTT | CAWSVLIDTQYF
- | TRBJ1-4 | - | TRBV6-5 | TGTGCCAGCAGTTACCGTTGGGAGCTGCTTGGTAATGAAAAACTGTTTTTT | CASSYRWELLGNEKLFF
- | TRBJ1-1 | - | TRBV7-2 | TGTGCCAGCAGCTTAGCAATCACCAGGGAGGCTTTCTTT | CASSLAITREAFF
- | TRBJ1-2 | many | TRBV2 | TGTGCCAGCAGTGACCGGGACCCCAACTATGGCTACACCTTC | CASSDRDPNYGYTF
- | TRBJ2-2 | many | TRBV5-1 | TGTGCCAGCAGTGGAGGGCCAAACACCGGGGAGCTGTTTTTT | CASSGGPNTGELFF
- | TRBJ1-1 | many | TRBV12-3/TRBV12-4 | TGTGCCAGCAGTTTACGGGGGGGGGAGACTGAAGCTTTCTTT | CASSLRGGETEAFF
TRBD2 | TRBJ2-3 | many | TRBV19 | TGTGCCACCCGACTAGCGCTCCGCACAGATACGCAGTATTTT | CATRLALRTDTQYF
TRBD2 | TRBJ2-5 | many | TRBV5-1 | TGCGCCAGCAGCCCGGCGGGAGATGGAGAGACCCAGTACTTC | CASSPAGDGETQYF
TRBD1 | TRBJ1-1 | - | TRBV20-1 | TGCAGTGCCCGGACAGGCGGCTCTGGCACTGAAGCTTTCTTT | CSARTGGSGTEAFF
- | TRBJ2-7 | many | TRBV3-1 | TGTGCCAGCAGCCACGATGGACAGTTTTTGCCCTCCTACGAGCAGTACTTC | CASSHDGQFLPSYEQYF
- | TRBJ2-7 | few | TRBV7-2 | TGTGCCAGCAGCTTAGGTTCTGTAGACTACGAGCAGTACTTC | CASSLGSVDYEQYF
- | TRBJ1-2 | many | TRBV20-1 | TGCAGTGCTAGAGTCCCCGGAAATAACTATGGCTACACCTTC | CSARVPGNNYGYTF
TRBD2 | TRBJ2-1 | many | TRBV24-1 | TGTGCCACCAGTGGCCCCCGGCCTAGCGGGAGATCTTACAATGAGCAGTTCTTC | CATSGPRPSGRSYNEQFF
- | TRBJ1-2 | - | TRBV7-2 | TGTGCCAGCAGCCCCCCTAACAGGGCCTATGGCTACACCTTC | CASSPPNRAYGYTF
- | TRBJ1-1 | - | TRBV2 | TGTGCCAGCAGCGCCAGAACAGGGAACACTGAAGCTTTCTTT | CASSARTGNTEAFF
- | TRBJ2-5 | - | TRBV20-1 | TGCAGTGCTAGAGTCCCAGACTTGGGGGGAATATCGGGAGAGACCCAGTACTTC | CSARVPDLGGISGETQYF
- | TRBJ1-2 | many | TRBV10-3 | TGTGCCATCAGACAGACTCCAAACAGTGGCTACACCTTC | CAIRQTPNSGYTF
- | TRBJ1-1 | many | TRBV7-3 | TGTGCCAGCAGCTTAGGGGCAAGGGGGAACACTGAAGCTTTCTTT | CASSLGARGNTEAFF
TRBD1 | TRBJ1-5 | many | TRBV18 | TGTGCCAGCTCACGGCCAGGGGGAGTGGGCAATCAGCCCCAGCATTTT | CASSRPGGVGNQPQHF
- | TRBJ2-3 | many | TRBV12-5 | TGTGCTAGTGGTTTGCGCCCAGGGTGGCAGGCAGAGGCAGATACGCAGTATTTT | CASGLRPGWQAEADTQYF
TRBD1 | TRBJ2-7 | many | TRBV3-1 | TGTGCCAGCAGCCAAGTCAGGGGGAGATACGAGCAGTACTTC | CASSQVRGRYEQYF
TRBD1 | TRBJ2-1 | - | TRBV20-1 | TGCAGTGTCGAGGACAGGGGCCAGAAATTCGTCTCCTACAATGAGCAGTTCTTC | CSVEDRGQKFVSYNEQFF
TRBD2 | TRBJ2-3 | few | TRBV3-1 | TGTGCCAGCAGCCTAGGGACTAGGGATACGCAGTATTTT | CASSLGTRDTQYF
- | TRBJ1-5 | many | TRBV29-1 | TGCAGCGTTGTTGGGGATAGCAATCAGCCCCAGCATTTT | CSVVGDSNQPQHF
- | TRBJ2-6 | many | TRBV2 | TGTGCCACCCCTAGGGTGGGGGACCTTCGGGGGTCTGGGGCCAACGTCCTGACTTTC | CATPRVGDLRGSGANVLTF
- | TRBJ2-1 | many | TRBV2 | TGTGCCAGCAGTATACTAGGAAGACAGTTCTTC | CASSILGRQFF